These 20 T cell receptor beta chains came from one sample sequenced in a study of long-term antiretroviral therapy in people with HIV. An immunoSEQ assay, version v3.0, was performed at survey level. Method: immunoSEQ multiplex PCR; TCRdb's copy keeps in-frame clones and lacks some. The sample has around 25,000 clones, 95% seen once. The input for sequencing was unsorted PBMCs, taken roughly 5.1 years after starting antiretroviral therapy. All receptors come from a woman aged 50 to 65 with HIV.

The chain employs TRBV7-2 and TRBJ2-1, with a weak D call TRBD2 (5 bases). Looked up from germline, CDR1 is SGHTA and CDR2 is FQGNSA. The CDR3 is made up of 15 amino acids. V was clipped by 3 bases and J by 0 bases, with 9 bases between them. In DNA, the CDR3 is TGTGCCAGCAGCTTCCCTGAGGGCTCCTACAATGAGCAGTTCTTC. Translation gives CASSFPEGSYNEQFF.

CDR3 sequence: CASSYGHVNTEAFF. DNA for the CDR3: TGTGCCAGCAGTTACGGACACGTGAACACTGAAGCTTTCTTT. The chain recombines TRBV6-5 with TRBJ1-1; tentative D call: TRBD1 (5 bases). The germline gives CDR1 MNHEY, CDR2 SVGAGI. V was pared by 2 bases and J by 0 bases, with 7 bases between. The CDR3 is 14 amino acids.

V is TRBV7-9 and J is TRBJ2-1, with TRBD1 identical over 9 bases. The CDR3 runs 16 residues. With 3 bases clipped from V and 7 bases from J, the junction kept 10 bases outside the gene matches. Per germline, CDR1 SEHNR and CDR2 FQNEAQ (reference sequence). CDR3: CASSLRSGTGRNEQFF. The DNA of the CDR3 is TGTGCCAGCAGCTTGAGATCCGGGACAGGGAGGAATGAGCAGTTCTTC.

The genes are TRBV27 and TRBJ1-1; a possible D gene is TRBD1 (6 bases). The CDR3 is 13 residues long. The germline V gene has CDR1 MNHEY and CDR2 SMNVEV (reference sequence). V shed 2 bases and J shed 5 bases, with 9 bases lying between them. CDR3 DNA: TGTGCCAGCAGTTTAAACACAGGGACTGAAGCTTTCTTT. Its translation is CASSLNTGTEAFF.

This chain links TRBV6-1 with TRBJ2-7; 14 nucleotides align to TRBD2. The V and J ends lost 6 bases and 5 bases, in that order; junction bases with no gene match: 6. The CDR3 covers 15 residues. Germline V gives CDR1 MNHNS, CDR2 SASEGT. Here the CDR3 reads CASRDLTSGRDEQYF. CDR3 bases: TGTGCCAGCAGAGACCTGACTAGCGGGAGGGACGAGCAGTACTTC.

The chain combines TRBV7-6 with TRBJ1-1; weak D call: TRBD1 (6 bases). The CDR3 has 13 residues. The V gene's germline CDR1 is SGHVS and CDR2 FNYEAQ. V was clipped by 3 bases and J by 5 bases, with 10 bases between them. Here the CDR3 reads CASSLGAETEAFF. CDR3 nucleotide sequence: TGTGCCAGCAGCTTGGGGGCAGAAACTGAAGCTTTCTTT. The variable domain in full, completed from reference TRBV7-6 and TRBJ1-1, reads GAGVSQSPRYKVTKRGQDVALRCDPISGHVSLYWYRQALGQGPEFLTYFNYEAQQDKSGLPNDRFSAERPEGSISTLTIQRTEQRDSAMYRCASSLGAETEAFFGQGTRLTVV.

This rearrangement joins TRBV20-1 to TRBJ2-5; D is undetermined. The germline V and J ends were trimmed by 4 bases and 4 bases, with 7 bases remaining between them. This CDR3 comprises 11 residues. CDR1 is DFQATT and CDR2 is SNEGSKA in the germline V gene (reference sequence). CDR3 residues: CSATRLETQYF. The CDR3 DNA reads as TGCAGTGCTACCCGGCTAGAGACCCAGTACTTC.

V usage is TRBV7-9 and J usage is TRBJ1-2, with D unresolved. Germline CDR1 is SEHNR and CDR2 is FQNEAQ (reference sequence). Trimming stripped 5 bases from V and 4 bases from J, with 11 bases between. The CDR3 contains 13 residues. CDR3: CASSPGAGYGYTF. CDR3 bases: TGTGCCAGCAGCCCGGGAGCAGGCTATGGCTACACCTTC.

This chain uses TRBV7-2 with TRBJ2-7; D gene uncertain. This CDR3 is built from 17 residues. V was trimmed by 1 base and J by 6 bases, leaving 22 bases between them. Germline CDR1 and CDR2: SGHTA and FQGNSA. Here the CDR3 reads CASSLERVAASDSEQYF. The CDR3 coding sequence is TGTGCCAGCAGCTTAGAAAGGGTGGCAGCTAGTGACTCCGAGCAGTACTTC.

CDR3 nucleotides: TGTGCCAGCAGCTTATCGGGGACAGGTACCTACGAGCAGTACTTC. It specifies CASSLSGTGTYEQYF. The chain combines TRBV7-9 with TRBJ2-7; 8 nucleotides line up with TRBD1. Unmatched junction bases numbered 5, after V lost 2 bases and J lost 2 bases. Per the germline V gene, CDR1 is SEHNR and CDR2 is FQNEAQ (reference sequence). The CDR3 is made up of 15 amino acids.

The chain carries TRBV28 and TRBJ1-5; no definite D call. V lost 3 bases and J lost 4, with 4 bases in between. The CDR3 is made up of 12 amino acids. Germline V gene lookup returns CDR1 MDHEN and CDR2 SYDVKM. In DNA, the CDR3 is TGTGCCAGCAGTTTCTTAAATCAGCCCCAGCATTTT. Translated, it gives CASSFLNQPQHF. The whole variable domain, remainder taken from reference TRBV28 and TRBJ1-5, is DVKVTQSSRYLVKRTGEKVFLECVQDMDHENMFWYRQDPGLGLRLIYFSYDVKMKEKGDIPEGYSVSREKKERFSLILESASTNQTSMYLCASSFLNQPQHFGDGTRLSIL.

The CDR3 loop is CASSLQGAYGELFF. CDR3 bases: TGTGCCAGCAGCTTACAGGGGGCTTACGGGGAGCTGTTTTTT. The chain has TRBV7-6 and TRBJ2-2; TRBD1 agrees at 8 bases. V lost 2 bases, J lost 7 bases, and 3 bases stayed unmatched. This CDR3 region has 14 residues. Germline CDR1 reads SGHVS; CDR2 reads FNYEAQ. Together with reference TRBV7-6 and TRBJ2-2, the CDR3 gives the full variable domain: GAGVSQSPRYKVTKRGQDVALRCDPISGHVSLYWYRQALGQGPEFLTYFNYEAQQDKSGLPNDRFSAERPEGSISTLTIQRTEQRDSAMYRCASSLQGAYGELFFGEGSRLTVL.

This chain joins TRBV9 and TRBJ1-5; D call uncertain. The CDR3 length is 15 residues. Germline CDR1 SGDLS, CDR2 YYNGEE. V dropped 3 bases and J dropped 0 bases, with 10 bases sitting between them. The CDR3 nucleotides read TGTGCCAGCAGCGCTGGGTGGGATAGCAATCAGCCCCAGCATTTT. As protein: CASSAGWDSNQPQHF.

Worth noting for this clone: One junction end does not reproduce the germline sequence, and a read error may be involved. The gene calls are TRBV6-8 and TRBJ1-4; the D is unclear. Looked up from germline, CDR1 is MNHGY and CDR2 is SAAAGT. CDR3 length: 16 amino acids. CDR3 protein: CASSYSEDGPDRKTVF. The CDR3 coding sequence is TGTGCCAGCAGTTACAGCGAGGACGGGCCCGACCGAAAAACTGTTTTT.

The chain combines TRBV9 with TRBJ2-1; a possible D gene is TRBD2 (6 bases). Trimming shortened V by 1 base and J by 12 bases, and 14 bases separated the two germline ends. This CDR3 is built from 13 residues. From germline, CDR1 is SGDLS and CDR2 YYNGEE. The CDR3 sequence is CASSVRDFTVQFF. The CDR3 nucleotides are TGTGCCAGCAGCGTAAGGGACTTTACAGTGCAGTTCTTC.

This rearrangement joins TRBV7-8 to TRBJ1-1; 11 nucleotides align to TRBD1. V lost 1 base to trimming and J lost 3 bases; unmatched junction nucleotides: 4. Germline V gives CDR1 SGHVS, CDR2 FQNEAQ. The CDR3 runs 16 residues. For the CDR3, the DNA is TGTGCCAGCAGCTTAGAAGGGACAGGGGGGTACACTGAAGCTTTCTTT. It codes for CASSLEGTGGYTEAFF. Filled out from reference TRBV7-8 and TRBJ1-1, the complete variable domain reads GAGVSQSPRYKVAKRGQDVALRCDPISGHVSLFWYQQALGQGPEFLTYFQNEAQLDKSGLPSDRFFAERPEGSVSTLKIQRTQQEDSAVYLCASSLEGTGGYTEAFFGQGTRLTVV.

This chain joins TRBV6-6 and TRBJ2-1; 10 nucleotides line up with TRBD2. CDR1 is MNHNY, CDR2 SVGAGI, per germline (reference sequence). The CDR3 spans 14 residues. V shed 6 bases and J 5 bases; nucleotides not matched to a gene: 4. The CDR3 DNA sequence: TGTGCCAGCAGCTTCGGACTAGCGGACAATGAGCAGTTCTTC. It codes for CASSFGLADNEQFF.

The chain recombines TRBV14 with TRBJ2-5, with 7 bases identical to TRBD1. Germline CDR1 reads SGHDN; CDR2 reads FVKESK. The V segment lost 4 bases and the J segment 4 bases; nucleotides outside the gene matches: 9. This CDR3 has 15 amino acids. CDR3 bases: TGTGCCAGCAGCCCCACTATGACAGGGACAGAGACCCAGTACTTC. Residues: CASSPTMTGTETQYF.

The V gene is TRBV7-3, the J gene TRBJ2-7, with D perhaps being TRBD1 or TRBD2 (5 bases each). Germline-derived CDR1 and CDR2 are SGHTA and FQGTGA. V was trimmed by 9 bases and J by 0 bases, leaving 9 bases between them. There are 12 residues in the CDR3. CDR3 DNA: TGTGCCAGAGAGGGGAGCTCCTACGAGCAGTACTTC. Its translation: CAREGSSYEQYF. The whole variable domain, remainder taken from reference TRBV7-3 and TRBJ2-7, is GAGVSQTPSNKVTEKGKYVELRCDPISGHTALYWYRQSLGQGPEFLIYFQGTGAADDSGLPNDRFFAVRPEGSVSTLKIQRTERGDSAVYLCAREGSSYEQYFGPGTRLTVT.

The rearrangement uses TRBV4-2 and TRBJ2-1, with 10 bases aligning to TRBD2. Germline CDR1 is LGHNA and CDR2 is YNFKEQ. The trim removed 3 bases at V and 6 bases at J, leaving 8 bases unmatched. The CDR3 length is 16 residues. In nucleotides, the CDR3 is TGTGCCAGCAGCCACGACAGGACTAGCGGCTCCAATGAGCAGTTCTTC. Translated, it gives CASSHDRTSGSNEQFF.